The clone carrying this T cell receptor (beta chain) was observed a single time. The antigen remains unidentified. Profiled with immunoSEQ multiplex PCR; TCRdb holds only in-frame clones, not every one. The sample lists tens of thousands of clones, about 80% occurring once. This record comes from a study of OX40 agonist ivuxolimab in advanced cancers. Looking at the study overall: Ivuxolimab, which is an agonistic anti-OX40 (CD134) antibody, was administered to the patients. Three patients, one with hepatocellular carcinoma and two with cutaneous melanoma, achieved partial responses. Study conclusions and caveats: The CD4+ and CD8+ T cells in the blood had expanded clonally by week 6 at 0.1 to 3.0 mg/kg. The authors also found low normalized T-cell clonal expansion in some nonresponders.

Germline values: CDR1 SGHTA, CDR2 FQGTGA. The V gene lost 1 base and the J gene lost 1 base, with 17 bases spanning the gap. This CDR3 is built from 17 residues. The TCR was taken from an adult with an advanced solid tumor such as melanoma, head and neck, liver or kidney cancer. Sequences were derived from CD4+ or CD8+ T cells sorted from blood, sampled in a trial of the OX40 agonist ivuxolimab. The chain recombines TRBV7-3 with TRBJ2-7; maybe TRBD2 (6 bases). CDR3 DNA: TGTGCCAGCAGCTTAAACCCCCCCCGGGAGAGATCCTACGAGCAGTACTTC. Translation: CASSLNPPRERSYEQYF.